The rows below give T cell receptor beta chains drawn from one sample of a study of beta chain features in type 1 diabetes. Some clones are missing from TCRdb's copy, which holds only in-frame ones; the method was immunoSEQ multiplex PCR. The sample records 200,000 to 250,000 clones, around 9.6% being singletons. Sequences were obtained from naive CD4+ T cells from blood. These receptors came from a woman aged 18-29 years in good health. The CDR3 runs from the conserved cysteine through the conserved F or W. Each record gives: J gene, clone size, CDR3 length, V gene, D gene, CDR3 DNA, CDR3 protein. D genes are given only for firm matches. The listing skips clone size in some rows; elsewhere it reads once, few, many or a size class.

TRBJ1-2 many 12 TRBV4-1 - TGCGCCAGCAGCCAAGCCCTCCGTGGCTACACCTTC CASSQALRGYTF
TRBJ1-3 few 13 TRBV2 - TGTGCCAGCAGTGGGGAGGCTGGAAACACCATATATTTT CASSGEAGNTIYF
TRBJ1-1 - 14 TRBV7-9 TRBD1 TGTGCCAGCAGCTTAGCCCTTACAGGGGGCAAGGCTTTCTTT CASSLALTGGKAFF
TRBJ2-2 few 18 TRBV5-4 TRBD2 TGTGCCAGCAGCTTAGGGACTAGCGGGGGCCCGAACACCGGGGAGCTGTTTTTT CASSLGTSGGPNTGELFF
TRBJ2-3 - 15 TRBV5-4 - TGTGCCAGCAGCTTGGTAGGGGAACACACAGATACGCAGTATTTT CASSLVGEHTDTQYF
TRBJ1-1 - 16 TRBV18 - TGTGCCAGCTCACTGGCGTCAAACAGGGTAAGCCCTGAAGCTTTCTTT CASSLASNRVSPEAFF
TRBJ2-7 few 15 TRBV5-1 - TGCGCCAGCAGCTTGGATGGAGGGAAGACCTACGAGCAGTACTTC CASSLDGGKTYEQYF
TRBJ1-1 few 10 TRBV6-6 - TGTGCCACCCTGGACAGTGAAGCTTTCTTT CATLDSEAFF
TRBJ2-1 - 16 TRBV19 TRBD2 TGTGCCAGTAGTATGACGGCTAGCGGGGGGTACAATGAGCAGTTCTTC CASSMTASGGYNEQFF
TRBJ1-1 few 17 TRBV13 - TGTGCCAGCAGCTTGGCCCAAGGGGCCCGGGCAGGCACTGAAGCTTTCTTT CASSLAQGARAGTEAFF
TRBJ1-2 - 14 TRBV6-5 - TGTGCCAGCAGTTACTCCTTACAACCCTATGGCTACACCTTC CASSYSLQPYGYTF
TRBJ2-4 few 15 TRBV18 - TGTGCCAGCTCGCACGAAACGGAGAGGTCGGACATTCAGTACTTC CASSHETERSDIQYF
TRBJ2-3 - 18 TRBV9 TRBD2 TGTGCCAGCAGCGTGCTAGCGGGAGGGCAACTAAGCACAGATACGCAGTATTTT CASSVLAGGQLSTDTQYF